The 25 T cell receptor beta chains listed next were all sequenced from one sample in a study of persistence of HIV-infected CD4 T cells. The stimulus was an HIV-1 Gag 15-mer peptide pool, about 1.1 ug/peptide/mL. CD40L/CD69 double-negative CD45RO-high memory CD4+ T cells were collected. The immunoSEQ assay was version 4, run in survey mode. Data came from immunoSEQ multiplex PCR; TCRdb stores just in-frame clones and leaves some out. The sample has tens of thousands of clones, about four fifths seen once. Which antigens these TCRs recognize remains unknown. This specimen was CD4+ T cells sorted from PBMCs after approximately 20-hour stimulation, taken from a patient who received antiretroviral therapy. These receptors were collected from an adult woman with HIV who was CMV-seropositive.

The V call is TRBV7-8, the J call TRBJ2-3; 9 nucleotides match TRBD2. Trimming removed 7 bases from V and 3 bases from J; junction bases left unmatched: 8. Germline CDR1 SGHVS, CDR2 FQNEAQ. The CDR3 is 15 residues long. The CDR3 DNA reads TGTGCCAGCACCGCGGGAGGGGTGGGGACAGATACGCAGTATTTT. Protein sequence: CASTAGGVGTDTQYF.

The rearrangement links TRBV5-5 to TRBJ2-5, with a weak D call TRBD2 (5 bases). Per the germline V gene, CDR1 is SGHKS and CDR2 is YYEKEE (reference sequence). V dropped 2 bases and J dropped 5 bases, with 10 bases sitting between them. This CDR3 is built from 13 residues. DNA for the CDR3: TGTGCCAGCAGCTTACGGGATCGGGAGACCCAGTACTTC. Translated, it gives CASSLRDRETQYF.

This chain uses TRBV19 with TRBJ1-1, with D maybe TRBD1 (6 bases). CDR3 length: 16 amino acids. Trimming shortened V by 9 bases and J by 1 base, and 21 bases separated the two germline ends. Germline values: CDR1 LNHDA, CDR2 SQIVND (reference sequence). The CDR3, as DNA: TGTGCCAGCAATAACCGCCTAGGGGGGCGGAACACTGAAGCTTTCTTT. Amino acids: CASNNRLGGRNTEAFF.

The chain is built from TRBV30 and TRBJ2-6; 7 bases line up with TRBD1. In germline, CDR1 is GTSNPN, CDR2 SVGIG (reference sequence). The CDR3 extends over 18 amino acids. The junction had 11 bases not matched to a gene; V was cut back by 3 bases and J by 0 bases. For the CDR3, the DNA is TGTGCCTGGAGCAAAGGACAGGCCTATTCCTCTGGGGCCAACGTCCTGACTTTC. It specifies CAWSKGQAYSSGANVLTF.

This clone was picked up one time. The chain has TRBV5-1 and TRBJ2-5; 10 bases line up with TRBD2. Germline assignment: CDR1 SGHRS and CDR2 YFSETQ. Trimming removed 4 bases from V and 1 base from J; junction bases left unmatched: 10. The CDR3 length is 17 residues. The CDR3 region has the DNA TGCGCCAGCAGCCGCACCTCACTAGCGGGGACCCAAGAGACCCAGTACTTC. Translation: CASSRTSLAGTQETQYF.

The chain combines TRBV3-1 (or the pseudogene TRBV3-2) with TRBJ1-1, with no clear D. The ends were cut back, 0 bases at V and 0 bases at J, with 17 bases in the middle. The V gene's germline CDR1 is LGHDT and CDR2 YNNKEL (reference sequence). The CDR3 extends over 18 amino acids. The CDR3 DNA sequence: TGTGCCAGCAGCCAAGATTTCCCCCTCGGACCGATGAACACTGAAGCTTTCTTT. The encoded protein is CASSQDFPLGPMNTEAFF.

The J gene is TRBJ2-1, the V gene TRBV5-8; 8 bases agree with TRBD2. V shed 1 base and J 7 bases; nucleotides not matched to a gene: 10. Looked up from germline, CDR1 is SGHTS and CDR2 is YDEGEE. The CDR3 consists of 16 residues. CDR3 protein: CASSLNGRVRGNEQFF. CDR3 nucleotide sequence: TGTGCCAGCAGCTTGAACGGGAGGGTTCGCGGAAATGAGCAGTTCTTC.

V usage is TRBV27 and J usage is TRBJ1-1; TRBD1 aligns across 10 bases. The germline V gene encodes CDR1 MNHEY and CDR2 SMNVEV (reference sequence). V shed 5 bases and J 4 bases; nucleotides not matched to a gene: 13. The CDR3 totals 17 residues. CDR3 amino acids: CASSPNRQGASGTEAFF. Written as DNA, the CDR3 is TGTGCCAGCAGTCCTAACCGACAGGGGGCGTCGGGCACTGAAGCTTTCTTT.

The gene calls are TRBV12-3 or TRBV12-4 and TRBJ1-2; possibly TRBD1 for D (5 bases). This CDR3 spans 13 amino acids. The V end was cut by 3 bases, the J end by 3 bases, with 8 bases between. The CDR3 region is CASSFARDYGYTF. The CDR3 DNA sequence: TGTGCCAGCAGTTTCGCCAGGGACTATGGCTACACCTTC.

This clone was counted between two and nine times. The chain links TRBV9 to TRBJ2-5; tentatively, D is TRBD2 (6 bases). CDR3 length: 15 amino acids. The ends were cut back, 0 bases at V and 1 base at J, with 10 bases in the middle. Germline V gives CDR1 SGDLS, CDR2 YYNGEE. This CDR3 reads CASSVGVAVQETQYF. In DNA form, the CDR3 reads TGTGCCAGCAGCGTAGGGGTAGCGGTCCAAGAGACCCAGTACTTC.

This chain links TRBV18 with TRBJ1-3; no firm D call. V was clipped by 6 bases and J by 0 bases, with 12 bases between them. The CDR3 spans 15 residues. Looked up from germline, CDR1 is KGHSH and CDR2 is LQKENI. DNA of the CDR3: TGTGCCAGCTCGCCCCCGTTCGACTCTGGAAACACCATATATTTT. Its translation: CASSPPFDSGNTIYF.

This clone appeared once. The chain carries TRBV11-3 and TRBJ1-6; 7 positions match TRBD1. Trimming removed 4 bases from V and 7 bases from J; junction bases left unmatched: 10. Germline loops: CDR1 SGHNT, CDR2 YENEEA. This CDR3 region has 16 residues. CDR3 coding DNA: TGTGCCAGCAGCTCCCAGGACAGGACACTAAATTCACCCCTCCACTTT. Encoded protein: CASSSQDRTLNSPLHF.

The V gene is TRBV2, the J gene TRBJ2-7; perhaps TRBD1 as D (5 bases). The CDR3 spans 12 residues. Trimming took 4 bases from V and 6 from J, leaving 10 bases between them. Looked up from germline, CDR1 is SNHLY and CDR2 is FYNNEI. The CDR3 loop is CASSVQGREQYF. The CDR3 DNA reads as TGTGCCAGCAGTGTCCAGGGCCGCGAGCAGTACTTC. The complete variable domain, with remaining parts taken from reference TRBV2 and TRBJ2-7, reads EPEVTQTPSHQVTQMGQEVILRCVPISNHLYFYWYRQILGQKVEFLVSFYNNEISEKSEIFDDQFSVERPDGSNFTLKIRSTKLEDSAMYFCASSVQGREQYFGPGTRLTVT.

The V gene is TRBV27, the J gene TRBJ2-3; the match to TRBD2 covers 13 bases. With V trimmed by 6 bases and J by 5 bases, 11 bases remained unmatched. CDR3 length: 17 amino acids. Germline-derived CDR1 and CDR2 are MNHEY and SMNVEV (reference sequence). The CDR3 loop reads CASSPGLAGPAGDTQYF. The DNA for the CDR3 is TGTGCCAGCAGCCCGGGACTAGCGGGACCCGCGGGAGATACGCAGTATTTT.

Here the CDR3 reads CATSEYRTGGTGELFF. CDR3 coding DNA: TGTGCCACCAGTGAATACCGGACGGGGGGAACCGGGGAGCTGTTTTTT. The chain couples TRBV24-1 to TRBJ2-2; TRBD2 agrees at 7 bases. This CDR3 is built from 16 residues. Per germline, CDR1 KGHDR and CDR2 SFDVKD. V gave up 4 bases and J gave up 5 bases; unmatched junction bases: 9.

The chain joins TRBV1 to TRBJ2-1; the table names TRBD2, a call not compared with the DNA. TRBV1 is a listed pseudogene. The CDR3 covers 17 residues. CDR3 in DNA: TGCACCAGCAGCCAAAAACTAGCGGATAGCTCCTACAATGAGCAGTTCTTC. Encoded protein: CTSSQKLADSSYNEQFF.

This chain joins TRBV15 and TRBJ1-5, with D possibly TRBD1 on 5 matching bases. This CDR3 has 14 amino acids. Trimming took off 1 base at V and 3 bases at J, with 7 bases between the two ends. CDR1 and CDR2 (germline): LNHNV, YYDKDF (reference sequence). CDR3 nucleotide sequence: TGTGCCACCAGCAGAGGACAGCCCAATCAGCCCCAGCATTTT. It translates to CATSRGQPNQPQHF.

This clone was counted only a few times. The V call is TRBV5-1, the J call TRBJ1-2; unclear D gene. Germline loops: CDR1 SGHRS, CDR2 YFSETQ. This CDR3 is 13 amino acids long. Trimming cost V 2 bases and J 0 bases, with 5 bases left between them. In nucleotides, the CDR3 is TGCGCCAGCAGCTTAACCTCTAACTATGGCTACACCTTC. It is translated as CASSLTSNYGYTF.

The chain couples TRBV7-7 to TRBJ1-1, with a weak D call TRBD1 (5 bases). The CDR3 totals 13 residues. Germline V lookup: CDR1 SSHAT, CDR2 FNYEAQ (reference sequence). V lost 5 bases and J lost 3, with 10 bases in between. The CDR3 is CASSRDRYTEAFF. CDR3 in DNA: TGTGCCAGCAGCCGAGACAGATACACTGAAGCTTTCTTT.

V and J are TRBV3-1 (or the pseudogene TRBV3-2) and TRBJ2-3; no clear D. CDR1 and CDR2 (germline): LGHDT, YNNKEL (reference sequence). The CDR3 has 15 residues. Deletions cut 6 bases from V and 2 bases from J, with 15 bases between. The CDR3: CASSQQAIYTDTQYF. For the CDR3, the DNA is TGTGCCAGCAGTCAGCAAGCTATCTACACAGATACGCAGTATTTT.

The V gene is TRBV4-3, the J gene TRBJ1-1; D unresolved. This CDR3 spans 13 amino acids. V lost 0 bases and J 1 base, leaving 3 bases between the germline ends. Germline loops: CDR1 LGHNA, CDR2 YSLEER. The chain's CDR3 is CASSQDRNTEAFF. For the CDR3, the DNA is TGCGCCAGCAGCCAAGATCGGAACACTGAAGCTTTCTTT.

This sequence joins TRBV3-1 (or the pseudogene TRBV3-2) and TRBJ1-1; weak D call: TRBD1 (6 bases). CDR1 is LGHDT and CDR2 is YNNKEL in the germline V gene (reference sequence). The CDR3 is made up of 14 amino acids. Trimming left V 8 bases short and J 5 bases short, with 18 bases between. In DNA, the CDR3 is TGTGCCAGCGGCCGCCGGGGGGCTCGGACTGAAGCTTTCTTT. Protein product: CASGRRGARTEAFF.

This chain uses TRBV5-1 with TRBJ2-7, with 9 positions matching TRBD1. From germline, CDR1 is SGHRS and CDR2 YFSETQ. V was clipped by 4 bases and J by 5 bases; unmatched bases: 7. The CDR3 spans 14 residues. CDR3 in amino acids: CASSDTGGTNEQYF. The CDR3 bases are TGCGCCAGCAGCGATACAGGGGGCACGAACGAGCAGTACTTC.

The V and J genes are TRBV4-1 and TRBJ1-3; D unresolved. CDR1 is MGHRA, CDR2 YSYEKL, per germline. The V and J ends lost 1 base and 4 bases respectively, with 11 bases between them. The CDR3 extends over 15 amino acids. CDR3 in amino acids: CASSQVPGRGNTIYF. DNA of the CDR3: TGCGCCAGCAGCCAAGTCCCTGGGCGAGGAAACACCATATATTTT.

The gene calls are TRBV30 and TRBJ1-1; TRBD1 is a possible D gene (6 bases). Germline V gene data show CDR1 as GTSNPN and CDR2 as SVGIG (reference sequence). The V end lost 4 bases, the J end lost 0 bases, and 9 bases lay between the germline ends. The CDR3 length is 13 residues. The CDR3 reads CAWTRGVNTEAFF. In DNA, the CDR3 is TGTGCCTGGACCAGGGGCGTGAACACTGAAGCTTTCTTT.